The next 22 T cell receptor beta chains were all read from a single sample in a study of shared clonotypes between healthy human individuals. The data were produced by immunoSEQ multiplex PCR, yet TCRdb's version contains in-frame clones alone and is incomplete. The sample includes about 1 million clones, about 76% of them seen just once. The specimen was memory CD4+ T cells sorted from blood. Subset: CD45RA-negative fraction. Receptor source: a man between 18 and 35 years old in good health.

The chain combines TRBV5-4 with TRBJ1-2, with D maybe TRBD1 (5 bases). This CDR3 spans 14 amino acids. CDR1 is SGHNT and CDR2 is YYREEE in the germline V gene (reference sequence). Trimming left V 0 bases short and J 9 bases short, with 15 bases between. In nucleotides, the CDR3 is TGTGCCAGCAGCTTGGCGGGGACGGTCTTAAGCTACACCTTC. Amino acids: CASSLAGTVLSYTF.

The V and J genes are TRBV30 and TRBJ2-5; D possibly corresponds to TRBD2 (6 bases). The V gene lost 0 bases and the J gene lost 1 base, with 12 bases spanning the gap. The CDR3 extends over 15 amino acids. CDR1 and CDR2 (germline): GTSNPN, SVGIG (reference sequence). Here the CDR3 DNA reads TGTGCCTGGAGTGTCGGGCGGGGCCTCCAAGAGACCCAGTACTTC. Encoded protein: CAWSVGRGLQETQYF.

The chain carries TRBV9 and TRBJ1-2; no reliable D call. This CDR3 region has 17 residues. Trimming left V 0 bases short and J 1 base short, with 16 bases between. Germline V CDR1 and CDR2: SGDLS, YYNGEE. CDR3 amino acids: CASSVEGGSSFNYGYTF. The CDR3 nucleotides are TGTGCCAGCAGCGTAGAGGGAGGCTCGTCGTTTAACTATGGCTACACCTTC.

This CDR3 is CASSPGTGGNEQYF. In DNA form, the CDR3 reads TGTGCCAGCTCACCAGGGACAGGGGGTAACGAGCAGTACTTC. V and J are TRBV18 and TRBJ2-7; 11 nucleotides agree with TRBD1. Germline values: CDR1 KGHSH, CDR2 LQKENI. With 2 bases clipped from V and 5 bases from J, the junction kept 2 bases outside the gene matches. The CDR3 extends over 14 amino acids.

The rearrangement joins TRBV4-3 to TRBJ2-5, with 9 bases aligning to TRBD1. The length of the CDR3 is 16 residues. The ends lost 4 bases at V and 3 bases at J; junction bases unmatched: 9. Germline CDR1 LGHNA, CDR2 YSLEER. The CDR3 DNA is TGCGCCAGCAGCCGCCTTACAGGGGGCGAGGAAGAGACCCAGTACTTC. Its protein product is CASSRLTGGEEETQYF.

This chain links TRBV28 with TRBJ2-1; D perhaps matches TRBD1 (6 bases). Trimming took off 7 bases at V and 6 bases at J, with 13 bases between the two ends. The CDR3 has 13 amino acids. Looked up from germline, CDR1 is MDHEN and CDR2 is SYDVKM. CDR3 sequence: CASTLGQSNEQFF. CDR3 nucleotides: TGTGCCAGCACCCTAGGACAGTCCAATGAGCAGTTCTTC.

The V gene is TRBV7-9, the J gene TRBJ1-2; 7 bases match TRBD1. This CDR3 contains 13 residues. Germline V gives CDR1 SEHNR, CDR2 FQNEAQ (reference sequence). J was trimmed by 7 bases and V by 5 bases; bases with no gene match: 7. The CDR3: CASSLTGVRGYTF. The CDR3 DNA is TGTGCCAGCAGCCTAACAGGGGTTCGTGGCTACACCTTC. The full variable domain, in which reference TRBV7-9 and TRBJ1-2 provide the parts outside the CDR3, is DTGVSQNPRHKITKRGQNVTFRCDPISEHNRLYWYRQTLGQGPEFLTYFQNEAQLEKSRLLSDRFSAERPKGSFSTLEIQRTEQGDSAMYLCASSLTGVRGYTFGSGTRLTVV.

CDR3 in amino acids: CASRPPLTGGAGTDTQYF. Here the CDR3 DNA reads TGTGCCAGTAGGCCCCCCTTGACAGGGGGCGCGGGTACAGATACGCAGTATTTT. This chain joins TRBV19 and TRBJ2-3; 10 nucleotides agree with TRBD1. The germline V gene encodes CDR1 LNHDA and CDR2 SQIVND (reference sequence). The CDR3 sequence is 18 residues long. The trim removed 6 bases at V and 3 bases at J, leaving 15 bases unmatched.

This clone was seen only a few times. V gene TRBV6-6 combines with J gene TRBJ1-3, with TRBD1 as a possible D gene (6 bases). This CDR3 contains 14 residues. Trimming shortened V by 4 bases and J by 1 base, and 8 bases separated the two germline ends. Germline V gene data show CDR1 as MNHNY and CDR2 as SVGAGI (reference sequence). The CDR3 DNA follows: TGTGCCAGCAGTTCAACAGGGTCTGGAAACACCATATATTTT. Its protein product is CASSSTGSGNTIYF.

With respect to this clone: The sample has other DNA sequences that encode this CDR3 too. The rearrangement uses TRBV29-1 and TRBJ2-3, with 8 positions matching TRBD1. Germline-derived CDR1 and CDR2 are SQVTM and ANQGSEA. The CDR3 covers 13 residues. V dropped 5 bases and J dropped 1; count of bases not matched to a gene: 2. The DNA of the CDR3 is TGCAGCGTTACGGGACAGGGCACAGATACGCAGTATTTT. Residues: CSVTGQGTDTQYF.

This clone was counted many times. Other DNA sequences of this sample code for an identical CDR3. The chain couples TRBV6-6 to TRBJ1-1, with D uncertain. V dropped 5 bases and J dropped 0 bases, with 7 bases sitting between them. This CDR3 is built from 13 residues. The germline CDR1 and CDR2 sequences are MNHNY and SVGAGI (reference sequence). The DNA for the CDR3 is TGTGCCAGCAGTGGCATGATGAACACTGAAGCTTTCTTT. Translated, it gives CASSGMMNTEAFF.

CDR3 in DNA: TGTGCCAGCAGTTACACGGGTTATAATTCACCCCTCCACTTT. It yields the protein CASSYTGYNSPLHF. The chain is built from TRBV6-5 and TRBJ1-6; D is unresolved. This CDR3 comprises 14 residues. Trimming removed 2 bases from V and 4 bases from J, with 6 bases in between. CDR1 is MNHEY and CDR2 is SVGAGI in the germline V gene.

CDR3 sequence reads: CASSSDSTGWGEKLFF. The CDR3 region has the DNA TGTGCCAGCAGTTCCGACTCAACAGGGTGGGGGGAAAAACTGTTTTTT. This chain uses TRBV28 with TRBJ1-4; D is possibly TRBD1 (6 bases). The CDR3 sequence is 16 residues long. Germline V gene data show CDR1 as MDHEN and CDR2 as SYDVKM. Deletions cut 4 bases from V and 8 bases from J, with 20 bases between.

The chain combines TRBV6-1 with TRBJ1-4, with D possibly matching TRBD1 (6 bases). Germline assignment: CDR1 MNHNS and CDR2 SASEGT. Trimming took 6 bases from V and 4 from J, leaving 12 bases between them. CDR3 length: 14 amino acids. CDR3 bases: TGTGCCAGCAGCCCACAGGGTGATAATGAAAAACTGTTTTTT. It encodes CASSPQGDNEKLFF.

This clone was detected only once. The rearrangement links TRBV18 to TRBJ1-4; tentatively, D is TRBD1 (5 bases). CDR1 is KGHSH and CDR2 is LQKENI in the germline V gene. There are 14 residues in the CDR3. The germline V and J ends were trimmed by 6 bases and 6 bases, with 14 bases remaining between them. The CDR3 region has the DNA TGTGCCAGCTCCCCCGGGACGTTGGATGAAAAACTGTTTTTT. Translation gives CASSPGTLDEKLFF.

This clone was picked up one time. The genes are TRBV6-5 and TRBJ2-3, with D uncertain. The V end was cut by 7 bases, the J end by 0 bases, with 8 bases between. The V gene's germline CDR1 is MNHEY and CDR2 SVGAGI. CDR3 length: 13 amino acids. The CDR3 region is CASNPPSTDTQYF. CDR3 sequence (DNA): TGTGCCAGCAACCCCCCTAGCACAGATACGCAGTATTTT.

Concerning this clone itself: In the same sample, other DNA sequences code for this CDR3. The V and J genes are TRBV20-1 and TRBJ2-5, with D unresolved. The CDR3 has 11 amino acids. Germline assignment: CDR1 DFQATT and CDR2 SNEGSKA (reference sequence). V gave up 6 bases and J gave up 5 bases, with 10 bases separating them. CDR3 loop: CSATRGETQYF. DNA of the CDR3: TGCAGTGCCACCCGTGGGGAGACCCAGTACTTC.

This clone came up once. The chain couples TRBV5-6 to TRBJ2-1; D might be TRBD2 (6 bases). V dropped 4 bases and J dropped 0 bases, with 11 bases sitting between them. Germline CDR1 SGHDT, CDR2 YYEEEE. The CDR3 is 15 amino acids. In DNA form, the CDR3 reads TGTGCCAGCAGCCTTTTAGCGGCCTCCTACAATGAGCAGTTCTTC. Protein sequence: CASSLLAASYNEQFF.

V usage is TRBV4-2 and J usage is TRBJ2-3; 11 nucleotides line up with TRBD2. The germline CDR1 and CDR2 sequences are LGHNA and YNFKEQ. The length of the CDR3 is 16 residues. V lost 2 bases, J lost 0 bases, and 1 base stayed unmatched. DNA of the CDR3: TGTGCCAGCAGCCAAAGGACTAGCGGGAGCACAGATACGCAGTATTTT. Protein sequence: CASSQRTSGSTDTQYF.

This clone has just a few counts. The chain employs TRBV6-4 and TRBJ2-7; 7 bases fit TRBD1. This CDR3 is 12 amino acids long. V gave up 7 bases and J gave up 6 bases; unmatched junction bases: 6. Germline CDR1 reads MRHNA; CDR2 reads SNTAGT. CDR3 protein: CASTLTGCEQYF. CDR3 coding DNA: TGTGCCAGCACCTTGACAGGGTGCGAGCAGTACTTC.

This chain uses TRBV6-6 with TRBJ1-1, with no clear D. This CDR3 has 11 amino acids. Trimming cost V 5 bases and J 6 bases, with 7 bases left between them. Germline CDR1 and CDR2: MNHNY and SVGAGI (reference sequence). The CDR3 nucleotides are TGTGCCAGCAGTAGGGAGGCTGAAGCTTTCTTT. It encodes CASSREAEAFF.

The chain couples TRBV7-9 to TRBJ1-2; unclear D gene. From germline, CDR1 is SEHNR and CDR2 FQNEAQ (reference sequence). The ends were cut back, 3 bases at V and 3 bases at J, with 8 bases in the middle. The CDR3 sequence is 13 residues long. CDR3 DNA: TGTGCCAGCAGCTTTGATGGATACTATGGCTACACCTTC. Protein sequence: CASSFDGYYGYTF.